One sample yielded the 32 T cell receptor beta chains listed below, sequenced in a study of siplizumab effects on memory and regulatory T cells. The method was immunoSEQ multiplex PCR; TCRdb's version includes in-frame clones alone and lacks a portion of them. This sample has 90,000 to 120,000 clones, with about 95% found just once. Sequences were obtained from Tregs sorted from blood. These receptors were taken from a human donor in good health.

V is TRBV28 and J is TRBJ2-3, with 7 nucleotides matching TRBD2. The CDR3 extends over 13 amino acids. V shed 5 bases and J 6 bases; nucleotides not matched to a gene: 5. CDR1 and CDR2 (germline): MDHEN, SYDVKM. The CDR3 region has the DNA TGTGCCAGCAGTCGACTAGCAGGCGATACGCAGTATTTT. This codes for CASSRLAGDTQYF.

This clone was counted a few times. The J gene is TRBJ1-1, the V gene TRBV30; D not resolved. The CDR3 extends over 14 amino acids. V lost 4 bases and J lost 1, with 13 bases in between. Germline V gene data show CDR1 as GTSNPN and CDR2 as SVGIG (reference sequence). The CDR3 here is CAWIIRETNTEAFF. The CDR3 bases are TGTGCCTGGATCATTCGGGAGACGAACACTGAAGCTTTCTTT.

The rearrangement uses TRBV19 and TRBJ2-5; 10 bases align to TRBD1. V shed 3 bases and J 4 bases; nucleotides not matched to a gene: 5. The CDR3 has 15 amino acids. Germline CDR1 reads LNHDA; CDR2 reads SQIVND (reference sequence). CDR3 protein: CASSIRDRGTETQYF. The CDR3 DNA reads as TGTGCCAGTAGTATCCGGGACAGGGGAACAGAGACCCAGTACTTC.

The chain uses TRBV6-5 and TRBJ2-5; D is possibly TRBD1 or TRBD2 (5 bases each). CDR3 size: 12 residues. V gave up 3 bases and J gave up 7 bases, with 9 bases separating them. The germline CDR1 and CDR2 sequences are MNHEY and SVGAGI. Written as DNA, the CDR3 is TGTGCCAGCAGTTATACGAGGGGGACCCAGTACTTC. The encoded protein is CASSYTRGTQYF.

The gene calls are TRBV6-6 and TRBJ1-2; 7 bases fit TRBD1. The ends lost 4 bases at V and 5 bases at J; junction bases unmatched: 7. Germline CDR1 and CDR2: MNHNY and SVGAGI (reference sequence). CDR3 length equals 14 residues. For the CDR3, the DNA is TGTGCCAGCAGTTTCCGACAGGGACGATATGGCTACACCTTC. The encoded protein is CASSFRQGRYGYTF.

The chain carries TRBV2 and TRBJ2-2; D is undetermined. Germline V gives CDR1 SNHLY, CDR2 FYNNEI. CDR3 length equals 12 residues. The ends were cut back, 7 bases at V and 5 bases at J, with 8 bases in the middle. The CDR3 DNA reads as TGTGCCAGCACCGAGACAACCGGGGAGCTGTTTTTT. The encoded protein is CASTETTGELFF.

The CDR3 DNA follows: TGCGCCAGCAGCTTGGCCCAGAACACCGGGGAGCTGTTTTTT. This sequence encodes CASSLAQNTGELFF. V usage is TRBV5-1 and J usage is TRBJ2-2, with D unclear. V shed 0 bases and J shed 1 base, with 4 bases lying between them. This CDR3 comprises 14 residues. The germline V gene has CDR1 SGHRS and CDR2 YFSETQ.

CDR3 in DNA: TGTGCCAGCAGCAAAGATACGGCCCGGACTAGCGGGAGAAGCAAATACGAGCAGTACTTC. Amino acids: CASSKDTARTSGRSKYEQYF. V is TRBV21-1 and J is TRBJ2-7; TRBD2 reflects the table's D call only, with no check against the DNA. TRBV21-1 is assigned pseudogene status. This CDR3 has 20 amino acids.

The chain links TRBV11-3 to TRBJ2-1; the D gene is possibly TRBD1 (5 bases). Deletions cut 4 bases from V and 0 bases from J, with 16 bases between. CDR1 is SGHNT, CDR2 YENEEA, per germline. This CDR3 has 17 amino acids. The CDR3: CASSSPGGANSYNEQFF. The CDR3 bases are TGTGCCAGCAGCTCCCCCGGTGGGGCCAACTCCTACAATGAGCAGTTCTTC.

The J gene is TRBJ2-1, the V gene TRBV5-1; the D is unclear. Germline lookup yields CDR1 SGHRS and CDR2 YFSETQ. The CDR3 covers 12 residues. V dropped 4 bases and J dropped 7 bases, with 9 bases sitting between them. The CDR3 region is CASSGGFNEQFF. CDR3 in DNA: TGCGCCAGCAGCGGTGGCTTTAATGAGCAGTTCTTC.

The chain links TRBV5-4 to TRBJ2-7; 11 positions match TRBD2. The ends lost 4 bases at V and 5 bases at J; junction bases unmatched: 8. This CDR3 comprises 15 residues. Germline V CDR1 and CDR2: SGHNT, YYREEE (reference sequence). The CDR3 here is CASSRLLAGANEQYF. The DNA of the CDR3 is TGTGCCAGCAGCCGATTACTAGCGGGAGCTAACGAGCAGTACTTC.

The chain combines TRBV5-1 with TRBJ2-7; D not resolved. The V and J ends lost 8 bases and 0 bases respectively, with 12 bases between them. The CDR3 extends over 13 amino acids. In germline, CDR1 is SGHRS, CDR2 YFSETQ. Here the CDR3 reads CARVERPSYEQYF. The CDR3, as DNA: TGCGCCAGAGTGGAGCGACCCTCCTACGAGCAGTACTTC.

The chain employs TRBV10-3 and TRBJ2-3; TRBD1 matches at 9 bases. The CDR3 totals 13 residues. Unmatched junction bases numbered 1, after V lost 8 bases and J lost 1 base. Germline V gives CDR1 ENHRY, CDR2 SYGVKD. In nucleotides, the CDR3 is TGTGCCATCCGGGACAGGGGCACAGATACGCAGTATTTT. It specifies CAIRDRGTDTQYF.

The rearrangement joins TRBV7-9 to TRBJ2-2, with D perhaps TRBD1 (6 bases). Trimming cost V 5 bases and J 0 bases, with 13 bases left between them. The CDR3 runs 16 residues. CDR1 is SEHNR and CDR2 is FQNEAQ in the germline V gene (reference sequence). The CDR3 spells CASSIVTGANTGELFF. The CDR3 DNA reads TGTGCCAGCAGCATAGTGACAGGCGCGAACACCGGGGAGCTGTTTTTT.

This sequence joins TRBV6-5 and TRBJ2-2; D is perhaps TRBD1 (5 bases). V was trimmed by 6 bases and J by 1 base, leaving 9 bases between them. CDR1 is MNHEY and CDR2 is SVGAGI in the germline V gene. This CDR3 is 14 amino acids long. The CDR3 reads CASRYRKNTGELFF. In DNA form, the CDR3 reads TGTGCCAGCAGGTACAGGAAGAACACCGGGGAGCTGTTTTTT.

The rearrangement joins TRBV27 to TRBJ2-7; the D gene is possibly TRBD2 (6 bases). CDR3 length: 12 residues. The germline V gene encodes CDR1 MNHEY and CDR2 SMNVEV (reference sequence). V lost 3 bases to trimming and J lost 6 bases, with 9 bases between them. CDR3 nucleotides: TGTGCCAGCAGTTTTCGGGGGAGCGAGCAGTACTTC. This encodes CASSFRGSEQYF.

This clone was observed once. The CDR3 protein is CASSTRTGINQPQHF. CDR3 DNA sequence: TGTGCCAGCAGTACCCGGACAGGCATCAATCAGCCCCAGCATTTT. The rearrangement uses TRBV28 and TRBJ1-5, with 7 bases lining up with TRBD1. The V and J ends lost 5 bases and 3 bases, in that order; junction bases with no gene match: 7. The CDR3 length is 15 residues. From germline, CDR1 is MDHEN and CDR2 SYDVKM.

This sequence joins TRBV29-1 and TRBJ2-7, with TRBD1 identical over 7 bases. The CDR3 totals 14 residues. With V trimmed by 5 bases and J by 2 bases, 9 bases remained unmatched. CDR1 SQVTM and CDR2 ANQGSEA come from the germline V gene. The CDR3, as DNA: TGCAGCGTTCAAGGGGGCAGGGGAGCCTACGAGCAGTACTTC. Protein sequence: CSVQGGRGAYEQYF.

CDR3 in amino acids: CASRTPPGRTGNFNEQFF. CDR3 sequence (DNA): TGTGCCAGCAGGACCCCGCCCGGGCGGACAGGGAATTTCAATGAGCAGTTCTTC. This sequence joins TRBV5-8 and TRBJ2-1; 8 bases fit TRBD1. The CDR3 runs 18 residues. The V gene end was trimmed by 5 bases and the J gene end by 6 bases; junction bases not matched to a gene: 19. The germline gives CDR1 SGHTS, CDR2 YDEGEE.

The chain has TRBV7-9 and TRBJ1-2; no clear D gene. V was clipped by 2 bases and J by 8 bases, with 3 bases between them. The V gene's germline CDR1 is SEHNR and CDR2 FQNEAQ (reference sequence). The CDR3 extends over 10 amino acids. The CDR3 loop is CASSLRGYTF. In DNA, the CDR3 is TGTGCCAGCAGCTTACGCGGCTACACCTTC. The full variable domain, with the rest looked up from reference TRBV7-9 and TRBJ1-2, is DTGVSQNPRHKITKRGQNVTFRCDPISEHNRLYWYRQTLGQGPEFLTYFQNEAQLEKSRLLSDRFSAERPKGSFSTLEIQRTEQGDSAMYLCASSLRGYTFGSGTRLTVV.

The sample holds one count of this clone. The rearrangement uses TRBV25-1 and TRBJ2-3; 9 bases agree with TRBD2. The germline V gene encodes CDR1 MGHDK and CDR2 SYGVNS. J lost 1 base, V lost 6 bases, and 5 bases had no gene match. The CDR3 is 15 residues long. CDR3 DNA: TGTGCCAGCAGACTAGCGGGCTACGGCACAGATACGCAGTATTTT. It specifies CASRLAGYGTDTQYF.

J is TRBJ1-5 and V is TRBV28; no clear D. CDR1 is MDHEN and CDR2 is SYDVKM in the germline V gene. Trimming pared 6 bases from V and 3 bases from J, leaving 6 bases between. The CDR3 sequence is 12 residues long. CDR3 sequence reads: CASRQLNQPQHF. The CDR3 DNA is TGTGCCAGCAGACAGCTCAATCAGCCCCAGCATTTT.

The CDR3 loop reads CASSSTTSPFTDTQYF. The CDR3 DNA reads as TGTGCCAGCAGCTCCACGACTAGCCCTTTCACAGATACGCAGTATTTT. V is TRBV7-9 and J is TRBJ2-3, with TRBD2 matching 7 bases. The J segment lost 2 bases and the V segment lost 4 bases, leaving 9 bases of the junction unmatched. This CDR3 is built from 16 residues. Germline V gives CDR1 SEHNR, CDR2 FQNEAQ (reference sequence).

The chain joins TRBV7-2 to TRBJ1-2; D ambiguous. The CDR3 totals 15 residues. Trimming stripped 1 base from V and 4 bases from J, with 13 bases between. Per germline, CDR1 SGHTA and CDR2 FQGNSA. The CDR3 here is CASSLDTVVIYGYTF. The DNA of the CDR3 is TGTGCCAGCAGCTTAGATACAGTGGTTATCTATGGCTACACCTTC.

The chain uses TRBV11-2 and TRBJ2-7, with D unresolved. Trimming shortened V by 2 bases and J by 6 bases, and 14 bases separated the two germline ends. The germline CDR1 and CDR2 sequences are SGHAT and FQNNGV. The length of the CDR3 is 14 residues. CDR3 in amino acids: CASSLIGQSLEQYF. In DNA, the CDR3 is TGTGCCAGCAGCTTAATTGGGCAGTCCCTCGAGCAGTACTTC.

The chain joins TRBV28 to TRBJ2-7, with D uncertain. The CDR3 loop spans 15 amino acids. V lost 4 bases and J 2 bases, leaving 15 bases between the germline ends. Germline loops: CDR1 MDHEN, CDR2 SYDVKM. This chain's CDR3 is CASSWVVGLTYEQYF. Here the CDR3 DNA reads TGTGCCAGCAGTTGGGTGGTCGGGCTTACCTACGAGCAGTACTTC.

The chain combines TRBV2 with TRBJ2-3; D ambiguous. V was cut by 4 bases and J by 0 bases, with 8 bases left in between. Germline CDR1 SNHLY, CDR2 FYNNEI. The length of the CDR3 is 14 residues. The CDR3 DNA sequence: TGTGCCAGCAGTGCCCGTGGGAGCACAGATACGCAGTATTTT. It encodes CASSARGSTDTQYF.

Concerning this clone: One end of the junction fails to match germline, which may point to a read error. This chain links TRBV5-1 with TRBJ2-1; TRBD2 is a possible D gene (6 bases). This CDR3 comprises 14 residues. The germline V gene encodes CDR1 SGHRS and CDR2 YFSETQ. DNA of the CDR3: TGCGCCACAAGGCCGGGACTGTCCTCCAATGAGCAGTTCTTC. Residues: CATRPGLSSNEQFF.

The J gene is TRBJ2-5, the V gene TRBV27; D unresolved. This CDR3 region has 13 residues. V lost 3 bases, J lost 4 bases, and 9 bases lay in between. CDR1 is MNHEY and CDR2 is SMNVEV in the germline V gene (reference sequence). The CDR3 here is CASSFSRRETQYF. The CDR3 nucleotides read TGTGCCAGCAGTTTCTCTAGGAGAGAGACCCAGTACTTC.

The chain recombines TRBV30 with TRBJ1-3, with 7 positions matching TRBD1. V trimming: 8 bases; J trimming: 0 bases; junction bases outside the gene matches: 7. Germline values: CDR1 GTSNPN, CDR2 SVGIG (reference sequence). The CDR3 runs to 14 residues. Written as DNA, the CDR3 is TGTGCCCTCGGGACAGAATTCTCTGGAAACACCATATATTTT. Translated: CALGTEFSGNTIYF.

This chain joins TRBV5-5 and TRBJ2-3; 11 positions agree with TRBD2. Germline V gives CDR1 SGHKS, CDR2 YYEKEE (reference sequence). V dropped 0 bases and J dropped 2; count of bases not matched to a gene: 11. This CDR3 contains 19 residues. The DNA of the CDR3 is TGTGCCAGCAGCTTGGGAAGACCGGGACTAGCGGAGAACACAGATACGCAGTATTTT. It is translated as CASSLGRPGLAENTDTQYF.

The genes are TRBV6-1 and TRBJ2-3, with 10 positions matching TRBD2. From germline, CDR1 is MNHNS and CDR2 SASEGT. This CDR3 contains 15 residues. With 8 bases clipped from V and 3 bases from J, the junction kept 8 bases outside the gene matches. Here the CDR3 DNA reads TGTGCCAGCTCCCGAGTAGCGGGGGGTACAGATACGCAGTATTTT. The encoded protein is CASSRVAGGTDTQYF.